The entry that follows covers one T cell receptor beta chain sequence. It was from about 21-30 mg of unsorted bulk tissue that RNA and DNA were co-extracted. Germline values: CDR1 SEHNR, CDR2 FQNEAQ (reference sequence). Trimming took 3 bases from V and 3 from J, leaving 6 bases between them. This CDR3 is 12 amino acids long. A constant-region primer served to make TCR beta cDNA from approximately 490 ng total RNA. What produced the TCR beta libraries was three nested multiplex PCR rounds using slightly modified ARM-PCR. Rounds one and two of PCR, each of roughly 10 cycles, were primed with TRBV1-TRBV30 forward primers and a C-beta reverse primer. TCRdb reprocessed the multiplex PCR reads with MiXCR, giving one entry per CDR3 protein. The repertoire holds about 21,000 distinct CDR3 sequences, with over 65% as singletons. The sample comes from a study of tumor-infiltrating lymphocytes in primary liver carcinoma.

The specimen sequenced was liver tumor tissue from sampling region 1. The subset is: tumor region T1, superior pole. The chain joins TRBV7-9 to TRBJ2-7, with D possibly being TRBD1 (5 bases). The receptor comes from a man aged 40-55 years with primary liver carcinoma and hepatitis B virus infection. This CDR3 is CASSLTDYEQYF. CDR3 in DNA: TGTGCCAGCAGCTTGACAGACTACGAGCAGTACTTC.